These 20 T cell receptor beta chains were sequenced from one sample in a study of blood T cells in healthy people across ages. With a J-beta primer mix and a sample-barcoded 5' primer, a second PCR ran 7 to 11 cycles. TCRdb re-derived calls from the 5' RACE reads in MiXCR, one entry per CDR3 protein. The data contain about 730,000 distinct CDR3 sequences, approximately 39% of them singletons. Sequenced: blood. These receptors were collected from an older woman in good health.

The V call is TRBV27, the J call TRBJ1-2; TRBD1 is a possible D gene (6 bases). This CDR3 spans 16 amino acids. Trimming took off 4 bases at V and 4 bases at J, with 19 bases between the two ends. In germline, CDR1 is MNHEY, CDR2 SMNVEV (reference sequence). CDR3 sequence (DNA): TGTGCCAGCAGTTCGAAAACAGGGCGGCACAGCTATGGCTACACCTTC. Its translation: CASSSKTGRHSYGYTF.

DNA of the CDR3: TGTGCCAGCAGCCTGCTAGCTTACACAGATACGCAGTATTTT. Translated, it gives CASSLLAYTDTQYF. The chain has TRBV6-1 and TRBJ2-3, with D perhaps matching TRBD2 (5 bases). V dropped 6 bases and J dropped 2 bases, with 12 bases sitting between them. CDR3 length: 14 residues. Looked up from germline, CDR1 is MNHNS and CDR2 is SASEGT.

The chain couples TRBV3-1 to TRBJ2-5; D possibly corresponds to TRBD1 (6 bases). V was shortened by 0 bases and J by 1 base, with 15 bases between the two germline ends. Germline V gene data show CDR1 as LGHDT and CDR2 as YNNKEL (reference sequence). This CDR3 contains 17 residues. The CDR3 here is CASSQDPTGLTQETQYF. The CDR3 nucleotides read TGTGCCAGCAGCCAAGATCCAACAGGGCTGACCCAAGAGACCCAGTACTTC.

This clonotype has just a few counts. The chain employs TRBV7-2 and TRBJ1-1; perhaps TRBD1 as D (6 bases). Trimming removed 4 bases from V and 2 bases from J, with 20 bases in between. This CDR3 contains 17 residues. CDR1 is SGHTA, CDR2 FQGNSA, per germline. For the CDR3, the DNA is TGTGCCAGCAGCTCGATACAGGGTGGGACGGTTAACACTGAAGCTTTCTTT. Its protein product is CASSSIQGGTVNTEAFF.

Details on this clonotype: A read error may account for a junction end that differs from germline. For the CDR3, the DNA is TGTGCCAGCAGCTTAGTTCCCCCGACAGGGGGTTTCTCCTACAATGAGCGGTTCTTC. The encoded protein is CASSLVPPTGGFSYNERFF. This chain links TRBV7-6 with TRBJ2-1; TRBD1 aligns across 9 bases. The V gene's germline CDR1 is SGHVS and CDR2 FNYEAQ. The CDR3 is made up of 19 amino acids.

This clonotype has more than one count but fewer than ten. V and J are TRBV5-4 and TRBJ2-1; D is unclear. This CDR3 contains 15 residues. V lost 3 bases, J lost 0 bases, and 10 bases lay in between. The germline V gene has CDR1 SGHNT and CDR2 YYREEE (reference sequence). The CDR3 DNA reads as TGTGCCAGCAGCTGGACCGTTACCTCCTACAATGAGCAGTTCTTC. Translated, it gives CASSWTVTSYNEQFF.

V and J are TRBV12-3 or TRBV12-4 and TRBJ1-1; no firm D call. CDR3 length equals 15 residues. V was shortened by 3 bases and J by 1 base, with 12 bases between the two germline ends. The CDR3 spells CASSFGRRGNTEAFF. DNA of the CDR3: TGTGCCAGCAGTTTTGGGAGGCGGGGGAACACTGAAGCTTTCTTT.

The V and J genes are TRBV7-8 and TRBJ2-7; TRBD1 matches 9 bases. The germline gives CDR1 SGHVS, CDR2 FQNEAQ. This CDR3 is built from 16 residues. The junction had 8 bases not matched to a gene; V was cut back by 5 bases and J by 0 bases. The CDR3 reads CASSPRTGVGSYEQYF. The DNA for the CDR3 is TGTGCCAGCAGCCCCCGGACAGGGGTGGGCTCCTACGAGCAGTACTTC.

The V call is TRBV20-1, the J call TRBJ2-7; D could derive from TRBD1 or TRBD2 (5 bases each). CDR1 is DFQATT and CDR2 is SNEGSKA in the germline V gene (reference sequence). The CDR3 loop spans 14 amino acids. V was cut by 5 bases and J by 2 bases, with 16 bases left in between. This chain's CDR3 is CSAGGATVTYEQYF. CDR3 in DNA: TGCAGTGCTGGGGGAGCTACGGTCACCTACGAGCAGTACTTC.

The CDR3 DNA reads as TGTGCCAGCAGTTCGCCCGGGCCAAGGAGGTCTTCCTACGAGCAGTACTTC. The encoded protein is CASSSPGPRRSSYEQYF. The chain recombines TRBV6-5 with TRBJ2-7, with D possibly TRBD2 on 5 matching bases. The CDR3 loop spans 17 amino acids. Looked up from germline, CDR1 is MNHEY and CDR2 is SVGAGI. V lost 4 bases, J lost 1 base, and 20 bases lay in between.

This clonotype was seen only a few times. The chain couples TRBV7-9 to TRBJ2-1; D is possibly TRBD1 or TRBD2 (8 bases each). The CDR3 is 16 residues long. Trimming removed 7 bases at V and 5 bases at J, with 21 bases between. Germline assignment: CDR1 SEHNR and CDR2 FQNEAQ (reference sequence). The CDR3 coding sequence is TGTGCCAGCAATACAGGGGGGACTAGTCGGAACAATGAGCAGTTCTTC. Translated: CASNTGGTSRNNEQFF.

This chain links TRBV20-1 with TRBJ1-2, with 7 positions matching TRBD1. Germline values: CDR1 DFQATT, CDR2 SNEGSKA (reference sequence). J gave up 8 bases and V 1 base, and 4 bases lay outside the gene matches. There are 12 residues in the CDR3. The CDR3: CSARVVGQGYTF. The CDR3 DNA sequence: TGCAGTGCTAGAGTCGTGGGACAGGGCTACACCTTC.

The J gene is TRBJ2-1, the V gene TRBV12-3 or TRBV12-4; D perhaps matches TRBD1 (5 bases). The CDR3 is 11 residues long. Deletions cut 3 bases from V and 10 bases from J, with 7 bases between. The CDR3 coding sequence is TGTGCCAGCAGTTTGGGGCAAGAGCAGTTCTTC. This codes for CASSLGQEQFF.

The rearrangement links TRBV7-8 to TRBJ2-7; 7 bases align to TRBD2. Germline V gives CDR1 SGHVS, CDR2 FQNEAQ. Germline trimming cut 1 base from V and 3 bases from J; bases unmatched to any gene: 3. This CDR3 has 14 amino acids. The CDR3 nucleotides are TGTGCCAGCAGCTTAGGGCCGGGGGGCTACGAGCAGTACTTC. Its protein is CASSLGPGGYEQYF.

A few counts support this clonotype. The chain uses TRBV6-5 and TRBJ2-3; D is undetermined. This CDR3 is 16 amino acids long. V was trimmed by 6 bases and J by 3 bases, leaving 19 bases between them. From germline, CDR1 is MNHEY and CDR2 SVGAGI. This CDR3 is CASSNSPSVRTDTQYF. The CDR3 DNA reads as TGTGCCAGCAGCAACTCCCCCAGCGTAAGGACAGATACGCAGTATTTT.

The chain is built from TRBV4-2 and TRBJ2-1; 9 bases line up with TRBD2. V gave up 1 base and J gave up 4 bases; unmatched junction bases: 8. The CDR3 is made up of 17 amino acids. Germline-derived CDR1 and CDR2 are LGHNA and YNFKEQ. The CDR3 loop is CASSQVLAGEIYNEQFF. The CDR3 nucleotides are TGTGCCAGCAGCCAAGTGTTAGCGGGAGAGATATACAATGAGCAGTTCTTC.

The table lists this clonotype with a few counts. The genes are TRBV7-9 and TRBJ1-2; D call uncertain. V was cut by 5 bases and J by 2 bases, with 18 bases left in between. Germline V gene lookup returns CDR1 SEHNR and CDR2 FQNEAQ (reference sequence). The CDR3 has 16 amino acids. CDR3 bases: TGTGCCAGCAGCCCAACGTCCCGTCCTCAGAACTATGGCTACACCTTC. Residues: CASSPTSRPQNYGYTF.

The rearrangement uses TRBV7-2 and TRBJ2-1; the D is unclear. Germline CDR1 and CDR2: SGHTA and FQGNSA. V shed 5 bases and J shed 7 bases, with 15 bases lying between them. There are 14 residues in the CDR3. Here the CDR3 reads CASSVGPGVNEQFF. The DNA for the CDR3 is TGTGCCAGCAGCGTAGGGCCCGGTGTGAATGAGCAGTTCTTC.

The rearrangement joins TRBV5-1 to TRBJ2-3, with 8 bases aligning to TRBD2. Looked up from germline, CDR1 is SGHRS and CDR2 is YFSETQ. This CDR3 spans 14 amino acids. Losses at the gene ends were 7 bases for V and 6 bases for J; bases not matched to a gene: 10. This CDR3 reads CASREGNQPDTQYF. The CDR3 bases are TGCGCCAGCCGGGAGGGAAATCAGCCCGATACGCAGTATTTT.

In this sample, this clonotype turned up once. The V gene is TRBV2, the J gene TRBJ1-2; the match to TRBD1 covers 11 bases. CDR1 SNHLY and CDR2 FYNNEI come from the germline V gene. V gave up 5 bases and J gave up 10 bases; unmatched junction bases: 6. This CDR3 comprises 13 residues. The CDR3 loop reads CASSFGTGGDYTF. For the CDR3, the DNA is TGTGCCAGCAGTTTCGGGACAGGGGGTGACTACACCTTC.